Below, one T cell receptor beta chain is given with its context. This entry belongs to a study of human T cells and chemical hapten exposure. The time point here: patch test 2, 6 weeks after DPC sensitization. Treatment denoted: therapeutic diphenylcyclopropenone sensitization with weekly scalp DPC. Blood sampling occurred before each patch-test application. Library preparation tagged each individual cDNA molecule with a unique molecular identifier. TCRdb redid the calling of the RACE reads with MiXCR, one entry per CDR3 protein. Of some 27,000 distinct CDR3 sequences listed, over 9% were seen once; the top ten hold about 7%. The CDR3 contains 16 residues. Germline V gene sequence: CDR1 DFQATT, CDR2 SNEGSKA (reference sequence). Trimming removed 0 bases from V and 1 base from J; junction bases left unmatched: 7.

The sequencing used whole blood, collected in connection with sensitization to the hapten diphenylcyclopropenone (DPC). The clonotype comes from a man younger than 45 with alopecia areata. Some clones in this sample may be carry-over from other donors' samples. The chain has TRBV20-1 and TRBJ2-3; 7 bases match TRBD2. CDR3 region: CSAREGGSEGTDTQYF. The DNA of the CDR3 is TGCAGTGCTAGAGAAGGCGGGAGCGAAGGCACAGATACGCAGTATTTT.